Reported below is one T cell receptor (beta chain). As yet, its antigen is unknown. The data were taken from a study of T-cell memory formation after mild COVID-19. Findings and limits, study-wide: CD4+ contracting clones were mainly CM and EM; CD8+ ones, EMRA.

The CDR3 is made up of 15 amino acids. Losses at the gene ends were 5 bases for V and 4 bases for J; bases not matched to a gene: 8. CDR1 and CDR2 (germline): MNHEY, SVGAGI. Each CDR3 protein gets one entry after TCRdb re-called the 5' RACE reads with MiXCR. The sample lists over 45,000 distinct CDR3 sequences, about 30% occurring once. The V call is TRBV6-5, the J call TRBJ2-3, with TRBD2 matching over 8 bases. The TCR sequence derives from a man between 18 and 35 years old who had mild COVID-19 (a few samples of this study predate the infection). Cell type and time point are not known. Sample: PBMCs or a T cell subset sorted from them (not recorded which). The CDR3 region has the DNA TGTGCCAGCAGTACCCGCGGCGGGGGGTCAGATACGCAGTATTTT. Residues: CASSTRGGGSDTQYF.